This T cell receptor beta chain was sequenced in a study of T and B cells in COVID-19 patients. At the level of the study: Peripheral blood came from COVID-19 patients with active infection or after recovery. Of around 21 active-infection patients, more than 9 were critically ill with mechanical ventilation or extracorporeal membrane oxygenation. Findings and caveats of the study: Patients with COVID-19 reportedly showed strongly skewed T cell receptor beta variable and joining gene usage. CD4+, regulatory T cell, CD8+ and sorted SARS-CoV-2-responsive or tetramer+ T cells were not yet sequenced.

CDR3 size: 15 residues. Germline CDR1 reads SGHRS; CDR2 reads YFSETQ. With V trimmed by 4 bases and J by 3 bases, 5 bases remained unmatched. By sample share, this clonotype is medium-sized. Its antigen is unknown. From blood, about 240-500 ng of genomic DNA served as TRB template. TRB rearrangements were amplified by multiplex PCR with BIOMED2 TRB-A/B primers. TCRdb reprocessed the multiplex PCR reads via MiXCR and lists one record per CDR3 protein. The sample contains several thousand distinct CDR3 sequences, 20% to 25% of which appear only once. The source is a human donor with active COVID-19. V usage is TRBV5-1 and J usage is TRBJ2-2, with 8 bases lining up with TRBD1. The sample comprised blood. The CDR3 loop is CASSKRTGYTGELFF. DNA for the CDR3: TGCGCCAGCAGCAAGAGGACAGGGTACACCGGGGAGCTGTTTTTT.